A selection of T cell receptor beta chains follows, all from one sample in a study of beta chain features in type 1 diabetes. Sequenced by immunoSEQ multiplex PCR; TCRdb stores in-frame clones only, minus some. Of more than 150,000 clones listed, less than 15% are singletons. Material for sequencing was central memory CD4+ T cells from blood. The receptor source for this set is a woman between 18 and 29 years old in good health. Both conserved end residues are part of each CDR3. The order of the fields is CDR3 protein, CDR3 DNA, D gene, V gene, J gene, clone size. A D gene is named only where the DNA matches it firmly. Rows give clone size only sometimes, using once, few, many, or a class for an expanded clone.

cdr3_aa: CASTPLGTEGDTQYF
cdr3_nt: TGTGCCAGCACCCCCCTCGGGACAGAGGGAGATACGCAGTATTTT
d_call: TRBD1
v_call: TRBV6-5
j_call: TRBJ2-3
clone_size: NA

cdr3_aa: CASSAQTGGITEAFF
cdr3_nt: TGTGCCAGCAGCGCCCAGACAGGGGGAATCACTGAAGCTTTCTTT
d_call: TRBD1
v_call: TRBV9
j_call: TRBJ1-1
clone_size: few

cdr3_aa: CASSTGTGSSYTF
cdr3_nt: TGTGCCAGCAGCACCGGGACAGGGTCTAGCTACACCTTC
d_call: TRBD1
v_call: TRBV5-4
j_call: TRBJ1-2
clone_size: NA

cdr3_aa: CASSLLGGTGGMTDTQYF
cdr3_nt: TGTGCCAGCAGCCTCCTGGGGGGGACAGGGGGCATGACAGATACGCAGTATTTT
d_call: TRBD1
v_call: TRBV5-4
j_call: TRBJ2-3
clone_size: few

cdr3_aa: CAWSVGLAGYNEQFF
cdr3_nt: TGTGCCTGGAGTGTGGGACTAGCTGGCTACAATGAGCAGTTCTTC
d_call: TRBD2
v_call: TRBV30
j_call: TRBJ2-1
clone_size: many

cdr3_aa: CASSLPGSYEQYF
cdr3_nt: TGTGCCAGCAGCTTACCCGGGAGCTACGAGCAGTACTTC
d_call: NA
v_call: TRBV7-3
j_call: TRBJ2-7
clone_size: few

cdr3_aa: CASSVRVEGYTF
cdr3_nt: TGTGCCAGCAGTGTCCGGGTGGAAGGCTACACCTTC
d_call: NA
v_call: TRBV6-1
j_call: TRBJ1-2
clone_size: NA

cdr3_aa: CASSLDGSGANVLTF
cdr3_nt: TGCGCCAGCAGCTTGGACGGCTCTGGGGCCAACGTCCTGACTTTC
d_call: NA
v_call: TRBV5-1
j_call: TRBJ2-6
clone_size: few

cdr3_aa: CSAVLGQNYGYTF
cdr3_nt: TGCAGCGCTGTGTTGGGACAGAACTATGGCTACACCTTC
d_call: TRBD1
v_call: TRBV29-1
j_call: TRBJ1-2
clone_size: few

cdr3_aa: CSVEAGSGANVLTF
cdr3_nt: TGCAGCGTCGAGGCAGGGTCTGGGGCCAACGTCCTGACTTTC
d_call: NA
v_call: TRBV29-1
j_call: TRBJ2-6
clone_size: NA

cdr3_aa: CASCLLGTSYNEQFF
cdr3_nt: TGTGCCAGCTGTCTTCTGGGGACATCTTACAATGAGCAGTTCTTC
d_call: NA
v_call: TRBV5-6
j_call: TRBJ2-1
clone_size: many

cdr3_aa: CASGGQGNQPQHF
cdr3_nt: TGTGCCAGCGGGGGACAGGGCAATCAGCCCCAGCATTTT
d_call: TRBD1
v_call: TRBV2
j_call: TRBJ1-5
clone_size: few

cdr3_aa: CASSRSGLAAEQYF
cdr3_nt: TGTGCCAGCAGCCGCAGCGGACTAGCGGCCGAGCAGTACTTC
d_call: TRBD2
v_call: TRBV5-5
j_call: TRBJ2-7
clone_size: NA

cdr3_aa: CASKREGVYSYNEQFF
cdr3_nt: TGTGCCAGTAAGAGGGAGGGAGTCTATTCCTACAATGAGCAGTTCTTC
d_call: TRBD2
v_call: TRBV19
j_call: TRBJ2-1
clone_size: few

cdr3_aa: CASSHVNGGEKLFF
cdr3_nt: TGTGCCAGCAGCCACGTCAACGGTGGTGAAAAACTGTTTTTT
d_call: NA
v_call: TRBV14
j_call: TRBJ1-4
clone_size: few

cdr3_aa: CASSLPRGNTEAFF
cdr3_nt: TGTGCCAGCAGTTTACCCAGGGGTAACACTGAAGCTTTCTTT
d_call: NA
v_call: TRBV28
j_call: TRBJ1-1
clone_size: few

cdr3_aa: CASSPKPDRGNEQFF
cdr3_nt: TGTGCCAGCTCACCCAAACCGGACAGGGGCAATGAGCAGTTCTTC
d_call: TRBD1
v_call: TRBV18
j_call: TRBJ2-1
clone_size: many

cdr3_aa: CASSQDGRFAEQYF
cdr3_nt: TGCGCCAGCAGCCAAGATGGGAGGTTCGCCGAGCAGTACTTC
d_call: NA
v_call: TRBV4-3
j_call: TRBJ2-7
clone_size: few

cdr3_aa: CATSGTGAGDYGYTF
cdr3_nt: TGTGCCACCAGCGGGACAGGTGCCGGCGACTATGGCTACACCTTC
d_call: TRBD1
v_call: TRBV15
j_call: TRBJ1-2
clone_size: few

cdr3_aa: CASSPGRKLFF
cdr3_nt: TGTGCCAGCAGCCCAGGGCGAAAACTGTTTTTT
d_call: NA
v_call: TRBV27
j_call: TRBJ1-4
clone_size: NA

cdr3_aa: CASRASGSLVTGELFF
cdr3_nt: TGTGCCAGCAGGGCTAGCGGGAGTCTTGTCACCGGGGAGCTGTTTTTT
d_call: TRBD2
v_call: TRBV2
j_call: TRBJ2-2
clone_size: NA

cdr3_aa: CASSSRLAGAYEQYF
cdr3_nt: TGTGCCAGCAGCTCTCGACTAGCGGGGGCCTACGAGCAGTACTTC
d_call: TRBD2
v_call: TRBV6-6
j_call: TRBJ2-7
clone_size: few

cdr3_aa: CAWSPRKDTRNTIYF
cdr3_nt: TGTGCCTGGAGCCCGAGAAAGGACACGAGAAACACCATATATTTT
d_call: NA
v_call: TRBV30
j_call: TRBJ1-3
clone_size: few

cdr3_aa: CATSTRLAGGSYNEQFF
cdr3_nt: TGTGCCACCAGCACAAGACTAGCGGGAGGCTCCTACAATGAGCAGTTCTTC
d_call: TRBD2
v_call: TRBV15
j_call: TRBJ2-1
clone_size: few

cdr3_aa: CASSLGRGARGTQYF
cdr3_nt: TGTGCCAGCAGCTTAGGCCGGGGGGCGCGAGGTACGCAGTATTTT
d_call: NA
v_call: TRBV7-2
j_call: TRBJ2-3
clone_size: few

cdr3_aa: CASSHLDRVEKLFF
cdr3_nt: TGCGCCAGCAGCCACCTGGACAGGGTTGAAAAACTGTTTTTT
d_call: TRBD1
v_call: TRBV4-1
j_call: TRBJ1-4
clone_size: NA

cdr3_aa: CASSSTSGSVVNEQFF
cdr3_nt: TGTGCCAGCAGCTCGACTAGCGGGAGCGTTGTCAATGAGCAGTTCTTC
d_call: TRBD2
v_call: TRBV5-4
j_call: TRBJ2-1
clone_size: few

cdr3_aa: CASIRQKDTGELFF
cdr3_nt: TGTGCCAGTATCCGACAGAAAGATACCGGGGAGCTGTTTTTT
d_call: NA
v_call: TRBV19
j_call: TRBJ2-2
clone_size: NA

cdr3_aa: CASSDGQLSNQPQHF
cdr3_nt: TGTGCCAGCAGCGACGGACAGCTAAGCAATCAGCCCCAGCATTTT
d_call: NA
v_call: TRBV4-2
j_call: TRBJ1-5
clone_size: few

cdr3_aa: CASSFGTSDYNEQFF
cdr3_nt: TGTGCCAGCAGCTTCGGGACTAGCGACTACAATGAGCAGTTCTTC
d_call: TRBD2
v_call: TRBV7-9
j_call: TRBJ2-1
clone_size: many

cdr3_aa: CASSEALRGAGQPQHF
cdr3_nt: TGTGCCAGCAGTGAAGCGCTTCGGGGGGCAGGGCAGCCCCAGCATTTT
d_call: NA
v_call: TRBV2
j_call: TRBJ1-5
clone_size: NA

cdr3_aa: CASSLLRPSGNTGELFF
cdr3_nt: TGTGCTAGCAGCTTACTACGCCCTAGCGGGAACACCGGGGAGCTGTTTTTT
d_call: TRBD2
v_call: TRBV7-7
j_call: TRBJ2-2
clone_size: NA

cdr3_aa: CASSLARGEDTQYF
cdr3_nt: TGCGCCAGCAGCTTGGCCCGGGGGGAAGATACGCAGTATTTT
d_call: TRBD2
v_call: TRBV5-1
j_call: TRBJ2-3
clone_size: NA

cdr3_aa: CASTAGAGFNYGYTF
cdr3_nt: TGTGCCAGTACCGCAGGGGCAGGGTTTAACTATGGCTACACCTTC
d_call: NA
v_call: TRBV19
j_call: TRBJ1-2
clone_size: few

cdr3_aa: CASSLVAGMETQYF
cdr3_nt: TGTGCCAGCAGCTTGGTAGCGGGGATGGAGACCCAGTACTTC
d_call: TRBD2
v_call: TRBV5-5
j_call: TRBJ2-5
clone_size: few

cdr3_aa: CASSKTAGKAEAFF
cdr3_nt: TGCGCCAGCAGCAAAACGGCAGGGAAGGCTGAAGCTTTCTTT
d_call: NA
v_call: TRBV4-1
j_call: TRBJ1-1
clone_size: NA

cdr3_aa: CASSSGRTGGYQETQYF
cdr3_nt: TGTGCTAGCAGCTCGGGACGGACAGGGGGGTACCAAGAGACCCAGTACTTC
d_call: TRBD1
v_call: TRBV7-7
j_call: TRBJ2-5
clone_size: NA

cdr3_aa: CASSQVFGGGGSTDTQYF
cdr3_nt: TGCGCCAGCAGCCAAGTGTTTGGCGGGGGCGGTAGCACAGATACGCAGTATTTT
d_call: NA
v_call: TRBV4-1
j_call: TRBJ2-3
clone_size: NA

cdr3_aa: CSVDGRGLYNEQFF
cdr3_nt: TGCAGCGTTGACGGGAGAGGGCTCTACAATGAGCAGTTCTTC
d_call: NA
v_call: TRBV29-1
j_call: TRBJ2-1
clone_size: NA

cdr3_aa: CASSEGLAVEQFF
cdr3_nt: TGTGCCAGCAGTGAGGGACTAGCCGTTGAGCAGTTCTTC
d_call: TRBD2
v_call: TRBV2
j_call: TRBJ2-1
clone_size: few

cdr3_aa: CASSFPVDGSGETQYF
cdr3_nt: TGTGCCAGCAGCTTCCCAGTTGACGGGTCGGGAGAGACCCAGTACTTC
d_call: NA
v_call: TRBV11-2
j_call: TRBJ2-5
clone_size: NA